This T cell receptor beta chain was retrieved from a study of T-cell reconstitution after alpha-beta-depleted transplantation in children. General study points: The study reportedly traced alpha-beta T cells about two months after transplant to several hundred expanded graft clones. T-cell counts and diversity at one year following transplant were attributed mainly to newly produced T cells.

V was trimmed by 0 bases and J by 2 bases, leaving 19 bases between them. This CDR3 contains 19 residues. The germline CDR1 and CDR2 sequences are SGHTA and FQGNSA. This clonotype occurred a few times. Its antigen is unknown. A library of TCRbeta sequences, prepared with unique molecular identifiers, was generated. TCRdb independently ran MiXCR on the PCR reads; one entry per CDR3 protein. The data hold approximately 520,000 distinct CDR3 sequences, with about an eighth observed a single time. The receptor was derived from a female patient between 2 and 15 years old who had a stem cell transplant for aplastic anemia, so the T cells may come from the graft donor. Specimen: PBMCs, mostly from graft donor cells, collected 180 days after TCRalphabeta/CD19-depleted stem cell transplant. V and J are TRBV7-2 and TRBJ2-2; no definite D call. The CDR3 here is CASSLALLNRDLNTGELFF. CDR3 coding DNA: TGTGCCAGCAGCTTAGCCCTCCTAAACAGAGACTTAAACACCGGGGAGCTGTTTTTT.